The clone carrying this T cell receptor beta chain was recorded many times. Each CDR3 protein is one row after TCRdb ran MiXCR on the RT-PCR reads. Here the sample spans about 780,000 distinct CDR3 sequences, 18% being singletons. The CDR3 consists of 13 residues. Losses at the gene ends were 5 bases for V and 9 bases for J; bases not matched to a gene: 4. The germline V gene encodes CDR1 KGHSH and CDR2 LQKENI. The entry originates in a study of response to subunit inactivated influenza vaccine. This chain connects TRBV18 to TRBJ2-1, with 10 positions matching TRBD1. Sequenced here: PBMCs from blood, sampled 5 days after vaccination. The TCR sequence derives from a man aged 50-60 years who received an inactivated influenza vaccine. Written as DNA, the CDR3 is TGTGCCAGCTCATCCGACAGGGGGCGTGAGCAGTTCTTC. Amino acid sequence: CASSSDRGREQFF. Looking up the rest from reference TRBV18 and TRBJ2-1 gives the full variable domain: NAGVMQNPRHLVRRRGQEARLRCSPMKGHSHVYWYRQLPEEGLKFMVYLQKENIIDESGMPKERFSAEFPKEGPSILRIQQVVRGDSAAYFCASSSDRGREQFFGPGTRLTVL.